The sequence of this TCR beta chain was determined in a study of OX40 agonist ivuxolimab in advanced cancers. Clones were read by immunoSEQ multiplex PCR, and TCRdb kept only the in-frame ones, dropping some. The sample records just under 20,000 clones, around 84% being singletons. CDR1 and CDR2 from the germline V gene are SQVTM and ANQGSEA. V gave up 4 bases and J gave up 2 bases; unmatched junction bases: 6. The CDR3 has 16 amino acids. The receptor comes from an adult with an advanced solid tumor such as melanoma, head and neck, liver or kidney cancer. The source material was CD4+ or CD8+ T cells sorted from blood, sampled in a trial of the OX40 agonist ivuxolimab. This sequence joins TRBV29-1 and TRBJ2-3, with 13 bases fitting TRBD2. The CDR3 nucleotides are TGCAGCGTTGCTGGGACTAGCGGGGTACTCACAGATACGCAGTATTTT. It codes for CSVAGTSGVLTDTQYF.